This note documents a single TCR beta chain sequence. The antigen remains unidentified. Preparation of TRB cDNA libraries relied on 5' RACE carrying UMI labels. TCRdb re-called the 5' RACE reads and shows each CDR3 protein once, DNA omitted. There are approximately 59,000 distinct CDR3 sequences in the sample, with 0.71% held by the top ten. This sample was taken from a study of CXCR3-negative and CXCR3-positive naive CD8 T cells. General observations from the study: Researchers report that CXCR3-positive naive cells carry more hydrophobic TRB CDR3s than CXCR3-negative naive cells.

The CDR3 has 16 amino acids. This receptor was identified in a human donor in good health. Some clones in this sample may be carry-over from other donors' samples. The material sequenced was naive CXCR3+ CD8+ T cells from blood. Specified subset: CD45RO-CCR7+CD27+CD95- naive CD8+ T cells expressing CXCR3 (TNR3+). J is TRBJ2-2 and V is TRBV12-3 or TRBV12-4. The CDR3 here is CASSIAGKANTGELFF.